The present entry profiles one T cell receptor (beta chain) with its context. Its specificity is unknown. Germline CDR1 and CDR2: SNHLY and FYNNEI. The CDR3 length is 15 residues. The V and J ends lost 7 bases and 5 bases respectively, with 21 bases between them. This sample stems from a study of T-cell memory formation after mild COVID-19. Points from the study as a whole: Day 37-peaking second-wave clones had unconfirmed SARS-CoV-2 specificity.

TCRalpha and TCRbeta libraries used 5'RACE with constant-segment primers and UMIs. One entry per CDR3 protein results from TCRdb running MiXCR on the 5' RACE reads. This sample has 250,000 or so distinct CDR3 sequences, with about a sixth found just once. The V call is TRBV2, the J call TRBJ2-7; D remains ambiguous. The sequenced sample consisted of PBMCs or a T cell subset sorted from them (not recorded which). The sequence was obtained from a man aged 18 to 30 who had mild COVID-19 (a few samples of this study predate the infection). Cell type and time point are not known. The CDR3 DNA follows: TGTGCCAGCACCCCACGAAAAGGCAGGCTGAACGAGCAGTACGTC. It codes for CASTPRKGRLNEQYV.